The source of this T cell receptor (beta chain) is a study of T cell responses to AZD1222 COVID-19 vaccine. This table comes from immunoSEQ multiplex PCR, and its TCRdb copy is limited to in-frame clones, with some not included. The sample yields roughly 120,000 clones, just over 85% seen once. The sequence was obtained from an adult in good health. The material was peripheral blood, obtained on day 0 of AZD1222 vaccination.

This CDR3 is CASSPGSLEPQHF. The CDR3 coding sequence is TGTGCCAGCTCACCGGGGAGTCTCGAGCCCCAGCATTTT. The chain is built from TRBV18 and TRBJ1-5, with D unresolved. In germline, CDR1 is KGHSH, CDR2 LQKENI. V was trimmed by 3 bases and J by 8 bases, leaving 11 bases between them. The CDR3 runs 13 residues.